The sequence of this TCR beta chain was determined in a study of shared clonotypes between healthy human individuals. Study-wide findings and caveats: Sequencing depth was expected to affect clonotype sharing among donors.

Profiled with immunoSEQ multiplex PCR; TCRdb holds only in-frame clones, not every one. The profile shows roughly 2,300,000 clones, less than 95% of them singletons. Points on this clone: Antigen unknown.

The TCR was taken from a man aged 18 to 29 in good health. Some clones in this sample may be carry-over from other donors' samples. The sequencing input was naive CD4+ T cells from PBMCs. Specified subset: CD45RA+ positively selected.

CDR3 in DNA: TGTGCCAGCAGTGTCCGGGACAGCTATGGCTACACCTTC. Its translation: CASSVRDSYGYTF. The V gene is TRBV6-1, the J gene TRBJ1-2; TRBD1 agrees at 7 bases. V was pared by 4 bases and J by 4 bases, with 3 bases of the junction left unmatched. CDR1 and CDR2 from the germline V gene are MNHNS and SASEGT. The CDR3 length is 13 residues.